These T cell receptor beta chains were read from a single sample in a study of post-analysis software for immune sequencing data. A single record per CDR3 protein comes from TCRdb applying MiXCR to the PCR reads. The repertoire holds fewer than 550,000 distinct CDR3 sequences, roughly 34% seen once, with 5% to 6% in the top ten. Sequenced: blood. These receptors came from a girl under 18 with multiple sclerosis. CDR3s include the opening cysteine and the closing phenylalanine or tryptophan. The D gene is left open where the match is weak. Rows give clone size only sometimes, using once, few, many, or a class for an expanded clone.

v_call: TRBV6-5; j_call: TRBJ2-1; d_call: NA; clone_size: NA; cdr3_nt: TGCGCCAGCAGTTACTCTGGCGGGGCTGGCAATGAGCAGTTCTTC; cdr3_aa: CASSYSGGAGNEQFF
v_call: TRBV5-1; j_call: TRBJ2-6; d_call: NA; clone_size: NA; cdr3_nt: TGCGCCAGCAGCTTGGAGGCCTCTGGGGCCAACGTCCTGACTTTC; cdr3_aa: CASSLEASGANVLTF
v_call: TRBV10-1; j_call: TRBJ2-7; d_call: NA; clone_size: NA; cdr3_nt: TGCGCCAGCAAAAGTCCGGGACTTCGTTGGGACTGCTACGAGCAGTACTTC; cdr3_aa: CASKSPGLRWDCYEQYF
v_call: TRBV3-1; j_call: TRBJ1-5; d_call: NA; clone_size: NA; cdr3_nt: TGTGCCAGCAGCCAAGGACCTCGGCTGGACAGACTCAATCAGCCCCAGCATTTT; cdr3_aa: CASSQGPRLDRLNQPQHF
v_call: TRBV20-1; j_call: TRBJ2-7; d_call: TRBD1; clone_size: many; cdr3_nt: TGCAGTGCTAGGGTCAGGGGGTCGACATACGAGCAGTACTTC; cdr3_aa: CSARVRGSTYEQYF
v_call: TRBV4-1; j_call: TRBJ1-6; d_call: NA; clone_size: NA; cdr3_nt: TGCGCCAGCAGCCAAGAAAAGTGGGGCAGGAGCTCCTATAATTCACCCCTCCACTTT; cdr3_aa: CASSQEKWGRSSYNSPLHF
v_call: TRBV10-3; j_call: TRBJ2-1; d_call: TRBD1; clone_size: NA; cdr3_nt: TGTGCCATCAGTGAGAGGGGGCCCTACAATGAGCAGTTCTTC; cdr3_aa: CAISERGPYNEQFF
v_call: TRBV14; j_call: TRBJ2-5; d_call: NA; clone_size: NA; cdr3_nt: TGTGCCAGCAGCCAAGATCAGGGAAAAGAGACCCAGTACTTC; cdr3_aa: CASSQDQGKETQYF
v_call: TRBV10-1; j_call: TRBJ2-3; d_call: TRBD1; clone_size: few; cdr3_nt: TGCGCCAGCAGTGATGACAGGGGGGCCACAGATACGCAGTATTTT; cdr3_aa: CASSDDRGATDTQYF
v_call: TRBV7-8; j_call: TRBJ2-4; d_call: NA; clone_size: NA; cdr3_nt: TGTGCCAGCAGCCAAACCATGGGGGCGAACATTCAGTACTTC; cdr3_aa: CASSQTMGANIQYF
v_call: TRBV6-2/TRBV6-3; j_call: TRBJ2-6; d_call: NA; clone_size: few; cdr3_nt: TGTGCCAGCGGGATCTCTGGGGCCAACGTCCTGACTTTC; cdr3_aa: CASGISGANVLTF
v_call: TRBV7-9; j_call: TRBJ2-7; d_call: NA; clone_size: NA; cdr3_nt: TGTGCCAACAGCACCTGGTCCGGGGGGCCCACCGAAAACCTGTACGAGCAGTACTTC; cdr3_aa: CANSTWSGGPTENLYEQYF
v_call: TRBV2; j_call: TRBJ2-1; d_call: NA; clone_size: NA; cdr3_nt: TGTGCCAGCAGCGGACAGACCCCCTACAATGAGCAGTTCTTC; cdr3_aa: CASSGQTPYNEQFF
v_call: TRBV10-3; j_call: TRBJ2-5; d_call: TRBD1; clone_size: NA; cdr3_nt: TGTGCCATCAGGACAGGGGGCGAGGAGACCCAGTACTTC; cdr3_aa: CAIRTGGEETQYF
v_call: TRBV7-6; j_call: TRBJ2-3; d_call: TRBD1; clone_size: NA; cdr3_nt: TGTGCCAGCAGCCCCGGACAGGTCACAGATACGCAGTATTTT; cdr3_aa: CASSPGQVTDTQYF
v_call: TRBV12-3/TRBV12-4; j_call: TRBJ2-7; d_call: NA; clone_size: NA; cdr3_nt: TGTGCCAGCAGTTTTAGAGGGACTCTTATCCCCTACGAGCAGTACTTC; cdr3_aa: CASSFRGTLIPYEQYF
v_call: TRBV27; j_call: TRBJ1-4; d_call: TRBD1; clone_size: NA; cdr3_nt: TGTGCCAGCAGTTTGTCCAAGGGGACAGGGTATCGCGAAAAACTGTTTTTT; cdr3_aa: CASSLSKGTGYREKLFF
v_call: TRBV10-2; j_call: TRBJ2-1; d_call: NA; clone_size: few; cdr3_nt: TGCGCCAGCAGTGAGGATACTAGCCTCGGGGGCAATGAGCAGTTCTTC; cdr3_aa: CASSEDTSLGGNEQFF
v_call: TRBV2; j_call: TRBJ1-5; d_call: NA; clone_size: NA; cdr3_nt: TGTGCCAGCAGTGACGGGGCAGGGCCCCAGCATTTT; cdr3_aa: CASSDGAGPQHF
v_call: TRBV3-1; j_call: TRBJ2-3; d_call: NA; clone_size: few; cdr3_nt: TGTGCCAGCAGCCCTGGAAAGGGCCCAGATACGCAGTATTTT; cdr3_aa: CASSPGKGPDTQYF
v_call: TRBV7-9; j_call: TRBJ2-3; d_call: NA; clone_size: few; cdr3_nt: TGTGCCAGCAGCGAAACTAGCACAGATACGCAGTATTTT; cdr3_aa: CASSETSTDTQYF
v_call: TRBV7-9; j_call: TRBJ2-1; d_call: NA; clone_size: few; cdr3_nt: TGTGCCAGCAGCTTAGGGAGGAAAACACATAATGAGCAGTTCTTC; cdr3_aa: CASSLGRKTHNEQFF
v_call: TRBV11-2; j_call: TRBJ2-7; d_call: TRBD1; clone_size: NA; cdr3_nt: TGTGCCAGCAGCCCCCAGGCCAGGGGGCTCGAGCAGTACTTC; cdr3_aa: CASSPQARGLEQYF
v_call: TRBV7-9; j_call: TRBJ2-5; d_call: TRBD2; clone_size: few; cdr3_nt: TGTGCCAGCAGTTCCAGTAGCGGGGGCCTTCCTGGGGCCCAGTACTTC; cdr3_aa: CASSSSSGGLPGAQYF
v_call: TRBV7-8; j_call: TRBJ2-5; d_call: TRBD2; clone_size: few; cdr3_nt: TGTGCCAGCAGTAGAGGGACTAGACAGGAGACCCAGTACTTC; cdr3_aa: CASSRGTRQETQYF
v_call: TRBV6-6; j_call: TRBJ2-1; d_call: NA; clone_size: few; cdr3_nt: TGTGCCAGCAGTTTACGACAGGCCACGCCGTCCTACAATGAGCAGTTCTTC; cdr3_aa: CASSLRQATPSYNEQFF
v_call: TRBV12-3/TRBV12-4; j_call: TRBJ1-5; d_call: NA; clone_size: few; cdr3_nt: TGTGCCAGCAGTCCTACAAGACAGCCCCAGCATTTT; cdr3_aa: CASSPTRQPQHF
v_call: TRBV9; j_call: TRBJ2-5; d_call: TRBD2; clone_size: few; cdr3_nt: TGTGCCAGCAGTGACGACTTACGGGCTAGCGGGTCGGAGACCCAGTACTTC; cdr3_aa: CASSDDLRASGSETQYF
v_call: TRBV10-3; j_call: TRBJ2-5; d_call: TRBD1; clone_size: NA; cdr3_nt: TGTGCCATCAGTGACGCCCCAGGGGGCGCGGAGACCCAGTACTTC; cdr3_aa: CAISDAPGGAETQYF
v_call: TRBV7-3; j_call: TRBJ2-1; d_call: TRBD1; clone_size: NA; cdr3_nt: TGTACCAGCAGCTTACGACAGGGGGTCCACAATGAGCAGTTCTTC; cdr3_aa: CTSSLRQGVHNEQFF
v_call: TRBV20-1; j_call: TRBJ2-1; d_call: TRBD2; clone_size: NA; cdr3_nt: TGCAGTGCTAGAGGGACTAGCGGCGGAAATGAGCAGTTCTTC; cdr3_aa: CSARGTSGGNEQFF
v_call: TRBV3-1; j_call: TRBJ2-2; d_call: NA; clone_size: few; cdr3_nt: TGTGCCAGCAGAGAGACAGGCACCGGGGAGCTGTTTTTT; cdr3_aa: CASRETGTGELFF